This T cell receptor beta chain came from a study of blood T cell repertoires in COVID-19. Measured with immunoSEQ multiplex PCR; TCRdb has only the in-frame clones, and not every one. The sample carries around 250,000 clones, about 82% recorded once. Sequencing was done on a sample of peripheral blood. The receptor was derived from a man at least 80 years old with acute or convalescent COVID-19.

CDR3 sequence (DNA): TGTGCCAGCAGCTCCGGACAGCAAGATGAAAAACTGTTTTTT. Translation gives CASSSGQQDEKLFF. V is TRBV5-6 and J is TRBJ1-4; D may be TRBD1 (6 bases). The CDR3 has 14 residues. CDR1 is SGHDT and CDR2 is YYEEEE in the germline V gene. V was shortened by 3 bases and J by 6 bases, with 12 bases between the two germline ends.